These T cell receptor beta chains were read from a single sample in a study of shared T cell receptors in the human thymus. This table comes from immunoSEQ multiplex PCR, and its TCRdb copy is limited to in-frame clones, with some not included. The table includes around 730,000 clones, approximately 83% detected once. This sample was shared with a second study, whose subject was human thymus T cells.

The sequencing sample was made of thymocytes. Every receptor here comes from a girl under three years old with a congenital heart defect. The conserved cysteine and the conserved F or W are not part of the CDR3 here. The D gene is left open where the match is weak. Size tells how often a clone was seen (once, few, many) or the class of an expanded clone, and some rows leave it out.

abundance	v_gene	j_gene	d_gene	CDR3aa
NA	TRBV9	TRBJ1-4	NA	ASSVATAGPNEKLF
NA	TRBV11-2	TRBJ2-7	TRBD1	ASSTYRGSDTYEQY
NA	TRBV5-5	TRBJ2-2	TRBD2	ASSPPGGGAGELF
NA	TRBV5-4	TRBJ1-2	TRBD1	ASSLYLQGPYGYT
few	TRBV6-5	TRBJ2-3	TRBD2	ASSYGGGATDTQY
NA	TRBV18	TRBJ2-3	NA	ASRRGDTQY
once	TRBV6-1	TRBJ1-5	NA	ASRTPDSSNQPQH
NA	TRBV5-6	TRBJ1-1	NA	ASSSVRASENTEAF
NA	TRBV28	TRBJ1-1	NA	ASSLCTAHRETF
once	TRBV6-1	TRBJ1-1	NA	ASSEKGFLGATEAF
NA	TRBV28	TRBJ2-7	NA	ASSLRMGREGGQSYEQY
few	TRBV2	TRBJ1-1	NA	ASRRPERGSTEAF
NA	TRBV6-6	TRBJ1-2	NA	ASSSYTTRKIYGYT
NA	TRBV2	TRBJ2-3	TRBD2	ASRTTSGDTDTQY
once	TRBV25-1	TRBJ2-5	TRBD1	ASSGQGAQETQY
NA	TRBV5-1	TRBJ1-1	NA	ASSTGHQNTEAF
once	TRBV6-6	TRBJ1-5	NA	ASSYLGWRDAQPQH
NA	TRBV15	TRBJ1-5	TRBD1	ATSRRGDVGQGLQPQH
NA	TRBV2	TRBJ1-5	TRBD1	ASRPRGTGDNQPQH
few	TRBV5-1	TRBJ1-4	TRBD1	ASSLRNRDRAEKLF
NA	TRBV4-1	TRBJ1-6	NA	ASSQLMRKCSNSPLH
NA	TRBV5-5	TRBJ2-3	TRBD1	ASSLCGTGACTDTQY
NA	TRBV9	TRBJ1-2	NA	ASSPAGVPYGYT
NA	TRBV19	TRBJ1-1	NA	ASSKRTERSPNTEAF
NA	TRBV6-4	TRBJ2-3	NA	ASSDGRDPQGPDTQY
NA	TRBV4-1	TRBJ2-5	NA	ASSQGSKETQY
NA	TRBV5-1	TRBJ2-2	NA	ASSFQILNTGELF
NA	TRBV2	TRBJ1-3	TRBD1	ASSEAGTGPPFSGNTIY
NA	TRBV15	TRBJ2-2	TRBD2	ATSREGGRTSWTGELF
NA	TRBV6-6	TRBJ1-2	NA	ASTTRQASGYT
NA	TRBV5-1	TRBJ1-2	NA	ASSLGAGVFGYT
NA	TRBV5-1	TRBJ1-1	NA	ASSLSPNTEAF
NA	TRBV2	TRBJ2-7	TRBD1	ASRIDRGLSSYEQY
NA	TRBV4-2	TRBJ2-1	NA	ASSQDGGRSYNEQF
NA	TRBV27	TRBJ1-1	NA	ASSLKGEYEAF
few	TRBV27	TRBJ1-2	TRBD1	ASRGGQGDYGYT
NA	TRBV6-5	TRBJ2-4	TRBD1	ASSYSRGQGLY
NA	TRBV4-2	TRBJ1-2	NA	ASSQESGGGGYGYT
NA	TRBV6-5	TRBJ2-2	TRBD1	ASSSLDRGNTGELF
NA	TRBV15	TRBJ2-7	NA	ATSRGSGPHEQY
NA	TRBV14	TRBJ1-2	NA	ASSLREADTRRWGYT
once	TRBV5-4	TRBJ2-5	NA	ASSLGEYQETQY